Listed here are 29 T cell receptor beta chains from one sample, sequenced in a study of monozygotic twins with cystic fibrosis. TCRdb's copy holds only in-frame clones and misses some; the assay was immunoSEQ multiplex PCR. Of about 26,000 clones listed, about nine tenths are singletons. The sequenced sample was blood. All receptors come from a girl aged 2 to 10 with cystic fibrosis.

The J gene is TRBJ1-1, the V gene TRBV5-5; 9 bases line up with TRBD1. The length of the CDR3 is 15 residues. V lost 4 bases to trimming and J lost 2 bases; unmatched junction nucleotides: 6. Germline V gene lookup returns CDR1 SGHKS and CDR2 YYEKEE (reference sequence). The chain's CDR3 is CASSHRQGGNTEAFF. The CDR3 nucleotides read TGTGCCAGCAGCCACCGACAGGGGGGTAACACTGAAGCTTTCTTT. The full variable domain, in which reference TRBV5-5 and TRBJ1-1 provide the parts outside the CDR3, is DAGVTQSPTHLIKTRGQQVTLRCSPISGHKSVSWYQQVLGQGPQFIFQYYEKEERGRGNFPDRFSARQFPNYSSELNVNALLLGDSALYLCASSHRQGGNTEAFFGQGTRLTVV.

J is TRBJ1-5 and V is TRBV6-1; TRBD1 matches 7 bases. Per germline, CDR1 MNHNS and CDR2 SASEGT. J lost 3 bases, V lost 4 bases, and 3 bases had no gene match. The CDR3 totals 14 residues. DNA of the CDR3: TGTGCCAGCAGTGCACAGGGGCCCAATCAGCCCCAGCATTTT. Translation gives CASSAQGPNQPQHF.

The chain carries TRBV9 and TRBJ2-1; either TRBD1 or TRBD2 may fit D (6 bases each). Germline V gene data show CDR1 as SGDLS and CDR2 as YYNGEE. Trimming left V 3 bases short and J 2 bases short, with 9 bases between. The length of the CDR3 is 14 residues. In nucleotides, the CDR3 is TGTGCCAGCAGCGGGGGGGCCGCCTACAATGAGCAGTTCTTC. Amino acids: CASSGGAAYNEQFF.

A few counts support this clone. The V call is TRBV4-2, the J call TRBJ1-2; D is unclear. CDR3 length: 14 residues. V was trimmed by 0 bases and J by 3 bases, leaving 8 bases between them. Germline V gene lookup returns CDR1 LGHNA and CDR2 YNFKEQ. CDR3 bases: TGTGCCAGCAGCCAAGACGGCCGGGACTATGGCTACACCTTC. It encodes CASSQDGRDYGYTF.

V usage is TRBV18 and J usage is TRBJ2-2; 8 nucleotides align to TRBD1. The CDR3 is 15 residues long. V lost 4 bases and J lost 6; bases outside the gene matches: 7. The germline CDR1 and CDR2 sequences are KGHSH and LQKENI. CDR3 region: CASSQQGASSGELFF. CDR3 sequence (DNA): TGTGCCAGCTCACAGCAGGGGGCGAGTTCCGGGGAGCTGTTTTTT.

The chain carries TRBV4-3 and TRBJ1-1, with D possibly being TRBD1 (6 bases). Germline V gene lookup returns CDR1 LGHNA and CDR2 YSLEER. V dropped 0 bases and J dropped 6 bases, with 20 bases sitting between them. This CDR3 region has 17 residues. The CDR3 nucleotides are TGCGCCAGCAGCCAAGATCGCGTGAGGGACACGCCCGCTGAAGCTTTCTTT. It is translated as CASSQDRVRDTPAEAFF.

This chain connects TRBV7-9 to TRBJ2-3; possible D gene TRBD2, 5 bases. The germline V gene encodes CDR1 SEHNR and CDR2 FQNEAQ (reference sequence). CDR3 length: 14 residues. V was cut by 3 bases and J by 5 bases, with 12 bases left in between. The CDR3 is CASSLTGSRDTQYF. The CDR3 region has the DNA TGTGCCAGCAGCTTGACGGGGAGTAGAGATACGCAGTATTTT.

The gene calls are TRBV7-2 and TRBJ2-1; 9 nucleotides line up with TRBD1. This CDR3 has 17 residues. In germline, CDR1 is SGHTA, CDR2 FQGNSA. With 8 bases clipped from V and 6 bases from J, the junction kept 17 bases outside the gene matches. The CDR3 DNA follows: TGTGCCAGCCGCCCTGGACAGGGGTCGGGTATACGCAATGAGCAGTTCTTC. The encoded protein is CASRPGQGSGIRNEQFF. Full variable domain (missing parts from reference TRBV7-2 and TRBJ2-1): GAGVSQSPSNKVTEKGKDVELRCDPISGHTALYWYRQSLGQGLEFLIYFQGNSAPDKSGLPSDRFSAERTGGSVSTLTIQRTQQEDSAVYLCASRPGQGSGIRNEQFFGPGTRLTVL.

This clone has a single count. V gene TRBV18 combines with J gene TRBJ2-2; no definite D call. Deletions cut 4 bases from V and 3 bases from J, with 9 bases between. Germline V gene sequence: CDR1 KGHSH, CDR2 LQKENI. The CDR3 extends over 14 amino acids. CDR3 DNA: TGTGCCAGCTCACTCCAGGTTTACACCGGGGAGCTGTTTTTT. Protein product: CASSLQVYTGELFF.

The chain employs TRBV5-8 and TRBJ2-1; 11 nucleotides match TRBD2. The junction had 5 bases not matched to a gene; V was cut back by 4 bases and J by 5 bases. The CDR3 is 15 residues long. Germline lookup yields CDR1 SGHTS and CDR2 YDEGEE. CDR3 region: CASSRTSGGHNEQFF. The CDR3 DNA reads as TGTGCCAGCAGCCGAACTAGCGGGGGCCACAATGAGCAGTTCTTC.

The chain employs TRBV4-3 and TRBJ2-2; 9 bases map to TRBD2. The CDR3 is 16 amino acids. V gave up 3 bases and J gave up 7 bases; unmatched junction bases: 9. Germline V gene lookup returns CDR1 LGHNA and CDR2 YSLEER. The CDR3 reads CASSQVQRGEDGELFF. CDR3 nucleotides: TGCGCCAGCAGCCAGGTTCAGCGGGGGGAGGACGGGGAGCTGTTTTTT.

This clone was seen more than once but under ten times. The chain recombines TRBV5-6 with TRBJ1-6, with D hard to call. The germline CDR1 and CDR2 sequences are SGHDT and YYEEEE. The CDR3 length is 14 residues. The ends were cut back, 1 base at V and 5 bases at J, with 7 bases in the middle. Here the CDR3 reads CASSLRWDNSPLHF. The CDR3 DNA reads TGTGCCAGCAGCTTGCGTTGGGATAATTCACCCCTCCACTTT.

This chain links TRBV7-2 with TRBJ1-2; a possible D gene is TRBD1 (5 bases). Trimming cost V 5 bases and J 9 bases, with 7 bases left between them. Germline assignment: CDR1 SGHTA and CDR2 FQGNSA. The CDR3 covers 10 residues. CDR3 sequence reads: CASSPDSYTF. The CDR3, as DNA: TGTGCCAGCAGCCCGGACAGCTACACCTTC.

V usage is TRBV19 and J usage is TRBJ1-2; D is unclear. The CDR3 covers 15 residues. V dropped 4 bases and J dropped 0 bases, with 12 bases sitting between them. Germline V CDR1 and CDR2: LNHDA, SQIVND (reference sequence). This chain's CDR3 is CASSTPPGANYGYTF. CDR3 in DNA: TGTGCCAGTAGTACCCCCCCGGGTGCTAACTATGGCTACACCTTC.

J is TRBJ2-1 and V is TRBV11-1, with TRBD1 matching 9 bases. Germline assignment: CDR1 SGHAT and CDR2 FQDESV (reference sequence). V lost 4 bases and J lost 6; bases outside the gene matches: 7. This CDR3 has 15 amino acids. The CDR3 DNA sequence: TGTGCCAGCAGCTATTGGACAGGGGCTTCCAATGAGCAGTTCTTC. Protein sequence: CASSYWTGASNEQFF.

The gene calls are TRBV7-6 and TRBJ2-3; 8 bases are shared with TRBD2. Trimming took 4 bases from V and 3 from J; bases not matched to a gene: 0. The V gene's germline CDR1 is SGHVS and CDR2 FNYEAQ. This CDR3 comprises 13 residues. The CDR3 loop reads CASSSGGTDTQYF. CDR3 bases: TGTGCCAGCAGCTCGGGGGGGACAGATACGCAGTATTTT. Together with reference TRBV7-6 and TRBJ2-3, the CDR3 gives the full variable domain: GAGVSQSPRYKVTKRGQDVALRCDPISGHVSLYWYRQALGQGPEFLTYFNYEAQQDKSGLPNDRFSAERPEGSISTLTIQRTEQRDSAMYRCASSSGGTDTQYFGPGTRLTVL.

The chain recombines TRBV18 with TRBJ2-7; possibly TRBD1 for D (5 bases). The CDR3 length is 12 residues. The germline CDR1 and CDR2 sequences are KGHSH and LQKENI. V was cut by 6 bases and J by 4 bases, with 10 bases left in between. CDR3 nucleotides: TGTGCCAGCTCCCCAGGGTCGTACGAGCAGTACTTC. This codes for CASSPGSYEQYF.

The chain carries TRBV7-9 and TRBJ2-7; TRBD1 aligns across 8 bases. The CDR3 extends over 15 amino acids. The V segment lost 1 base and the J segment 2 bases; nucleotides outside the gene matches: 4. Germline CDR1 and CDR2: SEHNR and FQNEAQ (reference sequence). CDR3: CASSLGTGRAYEQYF. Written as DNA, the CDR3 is TGTGCCAGCAGCTTAGGGACAGGGAGAGCCTACGAGCAGTACTTC. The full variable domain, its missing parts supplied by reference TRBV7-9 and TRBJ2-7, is DTGVSQNPRHKITKRGQNVTFRCDPISEHNRLYWYRQTLGQGPEFLTYFQNEAQLEKSRLLSDRFSAERPKGSFSTLEIQRTEQGDSAMYLCASSLGTGRAYEQYFGPGTRLTVT.

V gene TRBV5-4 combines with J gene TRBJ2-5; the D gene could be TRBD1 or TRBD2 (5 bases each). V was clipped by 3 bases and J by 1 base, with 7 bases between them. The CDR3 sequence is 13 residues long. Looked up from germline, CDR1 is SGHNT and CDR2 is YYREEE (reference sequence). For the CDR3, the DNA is TGTGCCAGCAGCTACGGGACCCAAGAGACCCAGTACTTC. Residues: CASSYGTQETQYF. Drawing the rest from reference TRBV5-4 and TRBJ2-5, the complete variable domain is ETGVTQSPTHLIKTRGQQVTLRCSSQSGHNTVSWYQQALGQGPQFIFQYYREEENGRGNFPPRFSGLQFPNYSSELNVNALELDDSALYLCASSYGTQETQYFGPGTRLLVL.

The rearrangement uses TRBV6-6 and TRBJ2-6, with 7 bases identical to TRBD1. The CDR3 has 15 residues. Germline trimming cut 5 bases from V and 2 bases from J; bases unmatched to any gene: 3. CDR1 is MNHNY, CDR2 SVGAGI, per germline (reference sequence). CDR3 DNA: TGTGCCAGCAGTACAGGGGAAGCTGGGGCCAACGTCCTGACTTTC. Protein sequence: CASSTGEAGANVLTF.

CDR3 bases: TGTGCCAGCAGTGAACAGGTAGCGGGGCTCTACAATGAGCAGTTCTTC. The encoded protein is CASSEQVAGLYNEQFF. The chain links TRBV2 to TRBJ2-1; 8 bases match TRBD2. Trimming cost V 2 bases and J 3 bases; bases outside gene matches: 6. From germline, CDR1 is SNHLY and CDR2 FYNNEI. The CDR3 loop spans 16 amino acids.

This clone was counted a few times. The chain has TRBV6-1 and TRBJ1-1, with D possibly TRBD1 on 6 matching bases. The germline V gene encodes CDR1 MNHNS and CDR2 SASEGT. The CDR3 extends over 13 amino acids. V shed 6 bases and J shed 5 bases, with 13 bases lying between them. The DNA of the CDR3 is TGTGCCAGCAGAGGAACAGGGAGGACTGAAGCTTTCTTT. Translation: CASRGTGRTEAFF.

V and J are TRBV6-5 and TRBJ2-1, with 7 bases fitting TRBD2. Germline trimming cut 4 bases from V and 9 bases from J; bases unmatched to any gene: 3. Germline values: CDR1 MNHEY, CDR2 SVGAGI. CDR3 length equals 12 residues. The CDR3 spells CASSSGGREQFF. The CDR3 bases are TGTGCCAGCAGTTCGGGGGGACGTGAGCAGTTCTTC.

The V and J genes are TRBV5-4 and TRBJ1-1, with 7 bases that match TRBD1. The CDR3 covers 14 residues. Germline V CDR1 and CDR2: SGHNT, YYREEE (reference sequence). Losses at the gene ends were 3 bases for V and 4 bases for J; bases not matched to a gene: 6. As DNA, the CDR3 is TGTGCCAGCAGCTCCCCGACAGGGACCACTGAAGCTTTCTTT. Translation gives CASSSPTGTTEAFF.

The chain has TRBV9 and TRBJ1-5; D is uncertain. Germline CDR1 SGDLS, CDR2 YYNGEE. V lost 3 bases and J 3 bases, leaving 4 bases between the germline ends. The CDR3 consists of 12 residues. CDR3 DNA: TGTGCCAGCAGCGGGCCCAATCAGCCCCAGCATTTT. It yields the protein CASSGPNQPQHF.

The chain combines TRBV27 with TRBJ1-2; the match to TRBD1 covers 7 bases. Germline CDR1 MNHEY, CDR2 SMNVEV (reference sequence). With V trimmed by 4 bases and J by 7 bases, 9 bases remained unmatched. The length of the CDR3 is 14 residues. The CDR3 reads CASSSKGARVGYTF. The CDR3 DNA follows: TGTGCCAGCAGTTCTAAGGGGGCGCGGGTTGGCTACACCTTC.

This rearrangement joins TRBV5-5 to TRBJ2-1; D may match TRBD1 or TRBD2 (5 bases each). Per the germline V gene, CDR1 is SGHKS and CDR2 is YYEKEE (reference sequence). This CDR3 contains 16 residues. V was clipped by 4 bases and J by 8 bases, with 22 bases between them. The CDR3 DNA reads TGTGCCAGCAGCCCTCCCCTTGGGACCTCTAGTGATGAGCAGTTCTTC. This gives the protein CASSPPLGTSSDEQFF.

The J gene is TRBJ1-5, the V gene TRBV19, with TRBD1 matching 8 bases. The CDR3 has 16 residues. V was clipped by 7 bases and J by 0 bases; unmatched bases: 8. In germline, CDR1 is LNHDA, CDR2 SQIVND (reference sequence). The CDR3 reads CASTGPGTGSNQPQHF. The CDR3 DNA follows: TGTGCCAGTACGGGGCCCGGGACAGGTAGCAATCAGCCCCAGCATTTT. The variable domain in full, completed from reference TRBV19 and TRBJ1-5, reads DGGITQSPKYLFRKEGQNVTLSCEQNLNHDAMYWYRQDPGQGLRLIYYSQIVNDFQKGDIAEGYSVSREKKESFPLTVTSAQKNPTAFYLCASTGPGTGSNQPQHFGDGTRLSIL.

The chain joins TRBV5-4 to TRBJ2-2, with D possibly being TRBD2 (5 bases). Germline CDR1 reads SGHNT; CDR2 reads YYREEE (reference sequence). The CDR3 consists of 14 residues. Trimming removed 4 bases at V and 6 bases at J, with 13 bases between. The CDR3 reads CASSKQLGPGELFF. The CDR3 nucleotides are TGTGCCAGCAGCAAACAACTAGGGCCCGGGGAGCTGTTTTTT.